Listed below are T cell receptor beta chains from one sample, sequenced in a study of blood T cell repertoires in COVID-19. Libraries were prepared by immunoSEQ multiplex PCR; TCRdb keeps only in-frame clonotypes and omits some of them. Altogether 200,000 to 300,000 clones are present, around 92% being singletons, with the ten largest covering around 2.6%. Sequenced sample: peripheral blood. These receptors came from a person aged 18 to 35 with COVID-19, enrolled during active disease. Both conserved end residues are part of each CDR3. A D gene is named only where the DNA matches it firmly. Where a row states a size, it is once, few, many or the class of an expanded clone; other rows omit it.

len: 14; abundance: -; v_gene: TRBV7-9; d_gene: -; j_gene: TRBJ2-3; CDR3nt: TGTGCCAGCAGCCCACGAGTAATCACAGATACGCAGTATTTT; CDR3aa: CASSPRVITDTQYF
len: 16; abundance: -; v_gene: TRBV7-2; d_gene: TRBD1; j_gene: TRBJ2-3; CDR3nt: TGTGCCAGCAGCTCCCGGGGGGGACAGGGGAGGAATACGCAGTATTTT; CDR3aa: CASSSRGGQGRNTQYF
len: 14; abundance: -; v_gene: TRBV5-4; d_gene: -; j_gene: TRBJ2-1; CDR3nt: TGTGCCAGCAGCTCTAAGTCGGGAAACAATGAGCAGTTCTTC; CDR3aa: CASSSKSGNNEQFF
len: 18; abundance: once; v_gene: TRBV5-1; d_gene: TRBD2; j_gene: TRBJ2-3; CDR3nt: TGCGCCAGCAGCCCCAGACTAGCGGGGTCAACTAGCACAGATACGCAGTATTTT; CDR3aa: CASSPRLAGSTSTDTQYF
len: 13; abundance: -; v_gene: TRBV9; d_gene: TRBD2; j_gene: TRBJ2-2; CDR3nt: TGTGCCAGCCGGACTAGGGACACCGGGGAGCTGTTTTTT; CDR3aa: CASRTRDTGELFF
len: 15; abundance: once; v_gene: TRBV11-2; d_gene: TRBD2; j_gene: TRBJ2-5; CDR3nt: TGTGCCAGCAGCTTACTGAGCGGGAGCGGGGAGACCCAGTACTTC; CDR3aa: CASSLLSGSGETQYF
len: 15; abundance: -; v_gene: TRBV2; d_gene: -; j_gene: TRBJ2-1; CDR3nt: TGTGCCAGCAGTGATGAGTCGGGAGTCTACAATGAGCAGTTCTTC; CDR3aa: CASSDESGVYNEQFF
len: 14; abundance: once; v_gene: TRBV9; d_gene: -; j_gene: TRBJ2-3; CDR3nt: TGTGCCAGCAGGGAGACCGCTAGCACAGATACGCAGTATTTT; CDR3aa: CASRETASTDTQYF
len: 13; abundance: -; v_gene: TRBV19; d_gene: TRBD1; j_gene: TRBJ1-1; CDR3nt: TGTGCCAGTAGAGCCGACAGGGGCACTGAAGCTTTCTTT; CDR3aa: CASRADRGTEAFF
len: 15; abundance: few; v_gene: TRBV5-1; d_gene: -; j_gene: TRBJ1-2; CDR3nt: TGCGCCAGCAGCTTGTTTTCGGCGGAGCTAGTAGGCTACACCTTC; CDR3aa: CASSLFSAELVGYTF
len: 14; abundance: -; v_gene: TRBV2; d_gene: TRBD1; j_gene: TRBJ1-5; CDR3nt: TGTGCCAGCAGTTCACAGGGGGATGGACAGCCCCAGCATTTT; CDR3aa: CASSSQGDGQPQHF
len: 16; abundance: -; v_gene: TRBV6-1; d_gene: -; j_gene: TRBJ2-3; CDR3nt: TGTGCCAGCAGTGAAGCGCGTCTCTACCCCACAGATACGCAGTATTTT; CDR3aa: CASSEARLYPTDTQYF
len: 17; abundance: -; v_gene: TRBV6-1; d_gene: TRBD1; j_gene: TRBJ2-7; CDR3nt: TGTGCCAGCAGTGCGGACACATCCCGGGACAGTCCCTACGAGCAGTACTTC; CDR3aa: CASSADTSRDSPYEQYF
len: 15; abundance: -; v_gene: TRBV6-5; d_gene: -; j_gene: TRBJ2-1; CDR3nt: TGTGCCCTTAAGGGCCCCGGGGGAGCTTACAATGAGCAGTTCTTC; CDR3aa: CALKGPGGAYNEQFF
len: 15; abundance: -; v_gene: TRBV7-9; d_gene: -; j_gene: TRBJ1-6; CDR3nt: TGTGCCAGCAGAACAGAGCCCCCGGATAATTCACCCCTCCACTTT; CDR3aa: CASRTEPPDNSPLHF
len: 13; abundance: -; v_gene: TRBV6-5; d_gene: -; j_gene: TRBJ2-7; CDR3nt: TGTGCCAGCAGTTATGGGGCGAACTACGAGCAGTACTTC; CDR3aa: CASSYGANYEQYF
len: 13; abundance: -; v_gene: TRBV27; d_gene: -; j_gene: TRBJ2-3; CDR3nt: TGTGCCAGCACCCTTCCGGGACTAGATACGCAGTATTTT; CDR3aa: CASTLPGLDTQYF
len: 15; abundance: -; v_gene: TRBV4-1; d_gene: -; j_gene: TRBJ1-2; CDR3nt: TGCGCCAGCAGCCAAGTGATCAGTTATGACTATGGCTACACCTTC; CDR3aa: CASSQVISYDYGYTF
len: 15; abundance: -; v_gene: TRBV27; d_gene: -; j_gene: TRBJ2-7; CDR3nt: TGTGCCAGCAGTTTGAACCAGGGGACTACCTACGAGCAGTACTTC; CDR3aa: CASSLNQGTTYEQYF
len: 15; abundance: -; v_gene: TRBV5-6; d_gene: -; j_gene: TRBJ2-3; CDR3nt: TGTGCCAGCAGCTATAGCGTTTCGGCTCCAGATACGCAGTATTTT; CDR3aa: CASSYSVSAPDTQYF
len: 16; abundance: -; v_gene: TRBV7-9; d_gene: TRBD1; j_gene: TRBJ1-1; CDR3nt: TGTGCCAGCACCAAAGGGACAGGGCGCATGAACACTGAAGCTTTCTTT; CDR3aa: CASTKGTGRMNTEAFF
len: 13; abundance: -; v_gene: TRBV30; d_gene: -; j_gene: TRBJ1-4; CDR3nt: TGTGCCTGGAGTAGGCAGGGCGACGAAAAACTGTTTTTT; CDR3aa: CAWSRQGDEKLFF
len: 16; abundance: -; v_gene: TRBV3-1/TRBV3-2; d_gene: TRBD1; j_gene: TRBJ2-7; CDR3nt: TGTGCCAGCAGCCAAGTGGGCGGGACAGGGGGGGGCGAGCAGTACTTC; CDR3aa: CASSQVGGTGGGEQYF
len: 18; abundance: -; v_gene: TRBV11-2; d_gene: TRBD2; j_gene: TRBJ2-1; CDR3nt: TGTGCCAGCAGCTTAAGCAATTCGGGACTAGCGGAATACAATGAGCAGTTCTTC; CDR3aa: CASSLSNSGLAEYNEQFF
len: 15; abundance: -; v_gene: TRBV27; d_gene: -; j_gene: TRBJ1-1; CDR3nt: TGTGCCAGCAGAGAGTCGGGGGGGGCGGGGGCTGAAGCTTTCTTT; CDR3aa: CASRESGGAGAEAFF
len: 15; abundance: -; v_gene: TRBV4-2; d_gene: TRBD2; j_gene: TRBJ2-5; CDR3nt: TGTGCCAGCAGCCAAGATCTGAGCGGGATAGAGACCCAGTACTTC; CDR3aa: CASSQDLSGIETQYF
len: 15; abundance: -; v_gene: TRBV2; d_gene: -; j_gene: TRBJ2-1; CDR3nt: TGTGCCAGCAGGGCCGACGGGTCCTCCTACAATGAGCAGTTCTTC; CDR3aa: CASRADGSSYNEQFF
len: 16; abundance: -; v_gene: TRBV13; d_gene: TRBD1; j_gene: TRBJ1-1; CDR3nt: TGTGCCAGCAGCTTAGGCGGGACAGGCCCAAACACTGAAGCTTTCTTT; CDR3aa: CASSLGGTGPNTEAFF